Listed below are T cell receptor beta chains from one sample, sequenced in a study of CD8 T cells in Susac syndrome. Via MiXCR, TCRdb re-called the immunoSEQ multiplex PCR reads, giving one row per CDR3 protein. Of 300,000 or so distinct CDR3 sequences in the sample, under 95% were seen once. The sequenced sample was CD4+ T cells from PBMCs. The receptors were gathered from a human donor with multiple sclerosis. Both conserved end residues are part of each CDR3. D genes are given only for firm matches. Not all rows give a size; the values are once, few, many and, for expanded clones, a class.

cdr3_length: 15; d_call: TRBD1; j_call: TRBJ1-5; clone_size: -; v_call: TRBV20-1; cdr3_aa: CSARTGGRGNQPQHF; cdr3_nt: TGCAGTGCTAGGACAGGGGGAAGAGGAAATCAGCCCCAGCATTTT
cdr3_length: 14; d_call: -; j_call: TRBJ2-5; clone_size: -; v_call: TRBV6-2/TRBV6-3; cdr3_aa: CASSYSRGTKTQYF; cdr3_nt: TGTGCCAGCAGTTACTCGAGGGGTACCAAGACCCAGTACTTC
cdr3_length: 15; d_call: -; j_call: TRBJ2-3; clone_size: -; v_call: TRBV5-1; cdr3_aa: CASSKTTGTTDTQYF; cdr3_nt: TGCGCCAGCAGCAAAACCACAGGAACCACAGATACGCAGTATTTT
cdr3_length: 15; d_call: -; j_call: TRBJ2-7; clone_size: -; v_call: TRBV9; cdr3_aa: CASSVGGQFVYEQYF; cdr3_nt: TGTGCCAGCAGCGTAGGGGGGCAATTTGTCTACGAGCAGTACTTC
cdr3_length: 18; d_call: TRBD2; j_call: TRBJ2-1; clone_size: -; v_call: TRBV7-9; cdr3_aa: CASSLATGSGGGALEQFF; cdr3_nt: TGTGCCAGCAGCTTAGCGACCGGATCGGGCGGGGGGGCCCTTGAGCAGTTCTTC
cdr3_length: 14; d_call: -; j_call: TRBJ1-1; clone_size: -; v_call: TRBV2; cdr3_aa: CASSEGRGYTEAFF; cdr3_nt: TGTGCCAGCAGTGAAGGTCGGGGGTACACTGAAGCTTTCTTT
cdr3_length: 19; d_call: TRBD2; j_call: TRBJ2-7; clone_size: once; v_call: TRBV27; cdr3_aa: CASSRETLAGTNRRGEQYF; cdr3_nt: TGTGCCAGCAGTCGGGAAACCCTAGCGGGGACCAATCGGCGCGGGGAGCAGTACTTC
cdr3_length: 15; d_call: -; j_call: TRBJ1-1; clone_size: -; v_call: TRBV6-2/TRBV6-3; cdr3_aa: CASTSGTRMNTEAFF; cdr3_nt: TGTGCCAGCACTTCCGGGACTCGCATGAACACTGAAGCTTTCTTT
cdr3_length: 15; d_call: TRBD1; j_call: TRBJ2-1; clone_size: -; v_call: TRBV29-1; cdr3_aa: CSVVLAGDRGNEQFF; cdr3_nt: TGCAGCGTTGTCCTGGCGGGGGACAGGGGCAATGAGCAGTTCTTC
cdr3_length: 16; d_call: TRBD2; j_call: TRBJ2-1; clone_size: -; v_call: TRBV7-2; cdr3_aa: CASSLVGGGGGGEQFF; cdr3_nt: TGTGCCAGCAGCTTAGTGGGAGGCGGGGGGGGTGGAGAGCAGTTCTTC
cdr3_length: 17; d_call: TRBD1; j_call: TRBJ2-2; clone_size: -; v_call: TRBV5-6; cdr3_aa: CASSSNFGTANTGELFF; cdr3_nt: TGTGCCAGCAGCTCAAACTTTGGGACAGCGAACACCGGGGAGCTGTTTTTT
cdr3_length: 15; d_call: TRBD1; j_call: TRBJ1-5; clone_size: -; v_call: TRBV7-9; cdr3_aa: CASSSDRGRHQPQHF; cdr3_nt: TGTGCCAGCAGCTCGGACAGGGGGCGGCATCAGCCCCAGCATTTT
cdr3_length: 15; d_call: -; j_call: TRBJ2-7; clone_size: once; v_call: TRBV4-3; cdr3_aa: CASSQVWLEGGEQYF; cdr3_nt: TGCGCCAGCAGCCAAGTCTGGCTAGAGGGAGGTGAGCAGTACTTC
cdr3_length: 16; d_call: TRBD2; j_call: TRBJ2-1; clone_size: once; v_call: TRBV7-2; cdr3_aa: CASRTHPVLAGNEQFF; cdr3_nt: TGTGCCAGCAGAACCCACCCGGTACTAGCGGGGAATGAGCAGTTCTTC
cdr3_length: 13; d_call: -; j_call: TRBJ1-1; clone_size: -; v_call: TRBV19; cdr3_aa: CASGVAENTEAFF; cdr3_nt: TGTGCCAGTGGTGTGGCCGAGAACACTGAAGCTTTCTTT
cdr3_length: 15; d_call: TRBD1; j_call: TRBJ1-2; clone_size: -; v_call: TRBV6-1; cdr3_aa: CASSSGQALNYGYTF; cdr3_nt: TGTGCCAGCAGTTCTGGACAGGCCCTCAACTATGGCTACACCTTC
cdr3_length: 15; d_call: TRBD1; j_call: TRBJ2-7; clone_size: -; v_call: TRBV11-3; cdr3_aa: CASSPSWTGSYEQYF; cdr3_nt: TGTGCCAGCAGCCCCTCTTGGACAGGGTCCTACGAGCAGTACTTC
cdr3_length: 12; d_call: -; j_call: TRBJ2-5; clone_size: few; v_call: TRBV7-8; cdr3_aa: CASSLYQETQYF; cdr3_nt: TGTGCCAGCAGCTTATACCAAGAGACCCAGTACTTC
cdr3_length: 19; d_call: -; j_call: TRBJ2-7; clone_size: -; v_call: TRBV5-1; cdr3_aa: CASSLGPTGKEVRPYEQYF; cdr3_nt: TGCGCCAGCAGCTTGGGGCCTACAGGGAAGGAGGTCCGTCCCTACGAGCAGTACTTC
cdr3_length: 14; d_call: -; j_call: TRBJ1-5; clone_size: -; v_call: TRBV7-2; cdr3_aa: CASSFRLENQPQHF; cdr3_nt: TGTGCCAGCAGCTTCCGCCTCGAGAATCAGCCCCAGCATTTT
cdr3_length: 14; d_call: TRBD1; j_call: TRBJ2-1; clone_size: -; v_call: TRBV30; cdr3_aa: CAWGPGQSYNEQFF; cdr3_nt: TGTGCCTGGGGCCCGGGACAGTCCTACAATGAGCAGTTCTTC
cdr3_length: 15; d_call: -; j_call: TRBJ1-5; clone_size: -; v_call: TRBV3-1; cdr3_aa: CASSRGGVGNQPQHF; cdr3_nt: TGTGCCAGCAGCCGGGGGGGGGTCGGAAATCAGCCCCAGCATTTT